The clone carrying this T cell receptor (beta chain) was detected a few times. Its antigen is undetermined. This specimen comes from a study of T-cell memory formation after mild COVID-19. Study summary: TCR clusters were mostly donor specific. Study-level findings and limits: Second-wave clones that peaked on day 37 lacked confirmed SARS-CoV-2 specificity. There were some responding clones in pre-infection memory, which suggested that cross-reactive memory had joined.

The CDR3 is made up of 12 amino acids. Trimming took 11 bases from V and 0 from J, leaving 8 bases between them. The germline V gene encodes CDR1 SGHAT and CDR2 FQNNGV. Constant-segment primers were used for 5'RACE, and the resulting TCR alpha and TCR beta cDNA libraries carried sample barcodes and UMIs. From the 5' RACE reads, TCRdb called clonotypes with MiXCR, one entry per CDR3 protein. The sample records some 300,000 distinct CDR3 sequences, 20% to 25% being singletons. The chain employs TRBV11-2 and TRBJ1-3; D is perhaps TRBD1 (5 bases). Specimen: PBMCs or a T cell subset sorted from them (not recorded which). The source of this sequence is a young man who had mild COVID-19 (a few samples of this study predate the infection). Cell type and time point are not known. The CDR3 spells CASGTSGNTIYF. The CDR3 DNA is TGTGCCTCCGGGACCTCTGGAAACACCATATATTTT.